Below, one T cell receptor beta chain is given with its context. Its antigen is unidentified. Regarding time point: week 47, end of study. What each vaccine dose contained was 300 ug of mutant IDH1 20-mer peptide, accompanied by topical imiquimod. Across weeks 1, 3, 5, 7, 11, 15, 19 and 23, patients received a vaccination each time, eight in all. The data stem from a study of a mutant IDH1 vaccine in newly diagnosed glioma. Whole-study context: Patients got radiotherapy, temozolomide, or both beforehand, and most got both.

TCRdb keeps only in-frame clones here, not all; method: immunoSEQ multiplex PCR. Of around 94,000 clones listed, nearly 90% are singletons. This CDR3 comprises 11 residues. Per germline, CDR1 DFQATT and CDR2 SNEGSKA (reference sequence). V was shortened by 7 bases and J by 11 bases, with 14 bases between the two germline ends. This sequence was found in a woman aged 45-65 years with glioma. V gene TRBV20-1 combines with J gene TRBJ1-4; no definite D call. Here the sequenced sample was PBMCs, taken from a glioma patient whose treatment included an IDH1 peptide vaccine. The chain's CDR3 is CSVRSGPKLFF. CDR3 sequence (DNA): TGCAGTGTAAGAAGCGGCCCGAAACTGTTTTTT.